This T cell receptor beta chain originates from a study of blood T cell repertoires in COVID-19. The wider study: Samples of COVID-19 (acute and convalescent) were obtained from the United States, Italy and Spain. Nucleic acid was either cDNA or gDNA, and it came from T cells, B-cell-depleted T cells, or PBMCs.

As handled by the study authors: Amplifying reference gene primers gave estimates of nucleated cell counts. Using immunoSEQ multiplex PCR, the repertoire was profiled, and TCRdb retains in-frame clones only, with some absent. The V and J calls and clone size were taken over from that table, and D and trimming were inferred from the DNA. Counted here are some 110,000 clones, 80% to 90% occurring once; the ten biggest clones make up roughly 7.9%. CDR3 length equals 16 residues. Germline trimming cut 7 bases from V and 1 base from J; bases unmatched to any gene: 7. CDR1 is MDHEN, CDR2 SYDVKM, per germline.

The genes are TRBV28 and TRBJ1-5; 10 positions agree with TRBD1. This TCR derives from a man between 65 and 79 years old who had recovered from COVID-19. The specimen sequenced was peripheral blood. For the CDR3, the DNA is TGTGCCAGCAAGACAGGGGGCGGGTGGAGCAATCAGCCCCAGCATTTT. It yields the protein CASKTGGGWSNQPQHF.